The source of this TCR beta chain is a study of T cell changes during pregnancy in multiple sclerosis (dated by TCRdb to about 2019). In terms of the full investigation: The study looked at changes in the T cell repertoire across pregnancy in women with multiple sclerosis.

Clipping removes 8 bases from V and 0 bases from J, with 10 as the unmatched junction base count. CDR1 and CDR2 (MNHEY, SMNVEV) derive from the germline V gene (reference sequence). There are 15 amino acids in the CDR3, from cysteine to phenylalanine inclusive. Left in the record is the CDR3 DNA by itself, 45 bases read in frame from the first base. Comments on this clone: Its antigen has not been determined. No per-base quality is available; no much larger clone lies one base away.

Receptors were amplified or captured by the immunoSEQ multiplex PCR assay. The source is immuneACCESS, and TCRdb retained only in-frame sequences with V and J called. Part of the clones is not carried over; for the studies checked, unresolved V genes explain less than half of this, and the remainder is unexplained. The sample table lists under 40,000 clones, roughly nine tenths of them with a count of one. Of the sample, around 4.4% is held by the ten largest clones. The V gene is TRBV27 and the J gene is TRBJ2-7; 7 nucleotides in the junction match TRBD1. Material: CD8+ T cells from peripheral blood mononuclear cells, obtained after pregnancy. The clonotype originates from a female donor with multiple sclerosis, enrolled in a pregnancy study. At the DNA level, the sequence is TGTGCCAGCGCAGCCGACAGGGCTCACTCCTACGAGCAGTACTTC. It translates as CASAADRAHSYEQYF.